This T cell receptor (beta chain) was obtained from a study of T cells in localized non-small cell lung cancer. Libraries were prepared by immunoSEQ multiplex PCR; TCRdb keeps only in-frame clonotypes and omits some of them. The sample lists around 50,000 clones; about nine tenths were seen once. This clone appeared once. Germline CDR1 reads MRHNA; CDR2 reads SNTAGT. This CDR3 has 15 residues. Trimming shortened V by 6 bases and J by 9 bases, and 18 bases separated the two germline ends. This receptor was obtained from a woman aged 35-75 years with stage I lung adenocarcinoma. This specimen consisted of peripheral blood, obtained before any cancer treatment. The chain joins TRBV6-4 to TRBJ1-6; D is undetermined. CDR3: CASSESTNLGSPLHF. The CDR3 DNA is TGTGCCAGCAGCGAATCGACAAATCTTGGTTCACCCCTCCACTTT.